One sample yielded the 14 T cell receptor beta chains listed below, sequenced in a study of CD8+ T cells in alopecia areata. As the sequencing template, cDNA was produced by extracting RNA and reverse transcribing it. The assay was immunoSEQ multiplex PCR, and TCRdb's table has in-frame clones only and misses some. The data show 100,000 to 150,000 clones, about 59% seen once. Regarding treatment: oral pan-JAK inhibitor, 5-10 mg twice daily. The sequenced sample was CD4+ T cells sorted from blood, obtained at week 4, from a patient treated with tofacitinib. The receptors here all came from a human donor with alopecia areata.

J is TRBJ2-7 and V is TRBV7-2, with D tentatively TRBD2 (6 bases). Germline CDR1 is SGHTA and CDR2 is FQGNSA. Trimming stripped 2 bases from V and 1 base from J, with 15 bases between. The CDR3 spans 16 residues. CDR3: CASSLNSGEGSYEQYF. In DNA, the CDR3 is TGTGCCAGCAGCTTAAATTCGGGGGAAGGGTCCTACGAGCAGTACTTC.

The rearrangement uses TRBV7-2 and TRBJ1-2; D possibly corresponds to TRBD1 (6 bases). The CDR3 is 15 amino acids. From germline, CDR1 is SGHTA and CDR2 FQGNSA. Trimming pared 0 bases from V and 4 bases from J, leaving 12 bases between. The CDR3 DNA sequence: TGTGCCAGCAGCTTAGCCAGGGGCCTGGGCTATGGCTACACCTTC. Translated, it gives CASSLARGLGYGYTF.

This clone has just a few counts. In DNA form, the CDR3 reads TGCGCCAGCAGCCTCCGGGACCCTAGGACGGAGACCCAGTACTTC. This codes for CASSLRDPRTETQYF. The chain is built from TRBV5-1 and TRBJ2-5, with D possibly being TRBD1 or TRBD2 (5 bases each). This CDR3 comprises 15 residues. In germline, CDR1 is SGHRS, CDR2 YFSETQ. Trimming removed 4 bases from V and 5 bases from J, with 18 bases in between.

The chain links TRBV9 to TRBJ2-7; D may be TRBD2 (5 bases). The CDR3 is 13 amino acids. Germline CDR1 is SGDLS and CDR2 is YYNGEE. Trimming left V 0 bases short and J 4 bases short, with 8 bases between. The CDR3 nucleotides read TGTGCCAGCAGCGTAGATGGACTGTACGAGCAGTACTTC. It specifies CASSVDGLYEQYF.

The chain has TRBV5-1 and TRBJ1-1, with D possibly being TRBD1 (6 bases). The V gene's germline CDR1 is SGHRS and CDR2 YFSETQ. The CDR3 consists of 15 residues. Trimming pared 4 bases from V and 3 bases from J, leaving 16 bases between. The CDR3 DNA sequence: TGCGCCAGCAGCCCGCGCCTCAGGGGAGACACTGAAGCTTTCTTT. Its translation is CASSPRLRGDTEAFF. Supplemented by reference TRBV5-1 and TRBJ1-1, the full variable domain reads KAGVTQTPRYLIKTRGQQVTLSCSPISGHRSVSWYQQTPGQGLQFLFEYFSETQRNKGNFPGRFSGRQFSNSRSEMNVSTLELGDSALYLCASSPRLRGDTEAFFGQGTRLTVV.

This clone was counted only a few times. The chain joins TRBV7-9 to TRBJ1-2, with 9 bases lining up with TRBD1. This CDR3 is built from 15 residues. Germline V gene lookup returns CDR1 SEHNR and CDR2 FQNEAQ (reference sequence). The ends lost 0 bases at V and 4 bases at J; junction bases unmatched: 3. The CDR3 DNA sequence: TGTGCCAGCAGCTTAGCGGACAGGGGTTCCTATGGCTACACCTTC. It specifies CASSLADRGSYGYTF.

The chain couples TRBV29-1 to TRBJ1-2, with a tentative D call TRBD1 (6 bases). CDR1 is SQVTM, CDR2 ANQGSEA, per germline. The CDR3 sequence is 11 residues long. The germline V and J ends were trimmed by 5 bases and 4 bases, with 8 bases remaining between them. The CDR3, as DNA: TGCAGCGTTATGGACAGCTATGGCTACACCTTC. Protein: CSVMDSYGYTF. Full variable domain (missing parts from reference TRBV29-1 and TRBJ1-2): SAVISQKPSRDICQRGTSLTIQCQVDSQVTMMFWYRQQPGQSLTLIATANQGSEATYESGFVIDKFPISRPNLTFSTLTVSNMSPEDSSIYLCSVMDSYGYTFGSGTRLTVV.

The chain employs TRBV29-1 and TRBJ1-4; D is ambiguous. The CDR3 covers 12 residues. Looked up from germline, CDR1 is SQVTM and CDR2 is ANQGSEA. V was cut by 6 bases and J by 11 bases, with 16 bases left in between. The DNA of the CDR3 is TGCAGCGTGGAGACCAGCTCCCTCAAACTGTTTTTT. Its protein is CSVETSSLKLFF.

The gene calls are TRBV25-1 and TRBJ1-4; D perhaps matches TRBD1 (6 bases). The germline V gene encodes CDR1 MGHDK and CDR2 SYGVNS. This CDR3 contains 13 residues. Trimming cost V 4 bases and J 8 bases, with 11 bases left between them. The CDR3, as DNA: TGTGCCAGCAGTGCGAACACAGGGGAAAAACTGTTTTTT. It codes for CASSANTGEKLFF.

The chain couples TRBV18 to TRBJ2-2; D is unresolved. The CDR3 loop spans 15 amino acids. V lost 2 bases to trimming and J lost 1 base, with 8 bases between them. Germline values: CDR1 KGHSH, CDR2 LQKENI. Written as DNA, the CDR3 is TGTGCCAGCTCACCAGGGCAATGGAACACCGGGGAGCTGTTTTTT. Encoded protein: CASSPGQWNTGELFF.

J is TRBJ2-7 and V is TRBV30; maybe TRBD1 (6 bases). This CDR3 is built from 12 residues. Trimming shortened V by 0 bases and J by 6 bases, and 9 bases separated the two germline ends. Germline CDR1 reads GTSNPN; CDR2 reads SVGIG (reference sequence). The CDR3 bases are TGTGCCTGGAGTGTACAGGGTGGCGAGCAGTACTTC. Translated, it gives CAWSVQGGEQYF.

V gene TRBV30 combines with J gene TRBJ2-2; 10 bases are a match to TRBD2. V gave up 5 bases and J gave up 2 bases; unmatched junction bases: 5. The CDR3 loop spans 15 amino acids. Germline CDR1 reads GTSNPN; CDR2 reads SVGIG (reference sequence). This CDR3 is CAWRTSGANTGELFF. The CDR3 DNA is TGTGCCTGGCGCACTAGCGGGGCCAACACCGGGGAGCTGTTTTTT.

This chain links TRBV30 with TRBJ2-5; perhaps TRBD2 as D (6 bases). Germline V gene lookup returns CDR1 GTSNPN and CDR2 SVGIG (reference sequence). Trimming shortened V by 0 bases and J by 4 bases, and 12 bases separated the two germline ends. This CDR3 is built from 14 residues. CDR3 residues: CAWSVRTTIETQYF. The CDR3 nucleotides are TGTGCCTGGAGTGTTAGGACTACAATAGAGACCCAGTACTTC.

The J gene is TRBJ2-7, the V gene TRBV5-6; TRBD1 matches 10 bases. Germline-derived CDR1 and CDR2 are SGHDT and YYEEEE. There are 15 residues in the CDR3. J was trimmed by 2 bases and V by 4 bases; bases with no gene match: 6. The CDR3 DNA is TGTGCCAGCAGCCCGAGACAGGGGGCAACCTACGAGCAGTACTTC. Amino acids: CASSPRQGATYEQYF.